This T cell receptor (beta chain) was documented in a study of T cells expressing NK-cell markers. Study information: Sorted CD3+CD56-NKG2C+, CD3+CD56+NKG2C+ and CD3+CD56+NKG2C- T cells supplied the TCR beta repertoires. Most of the eight sequenced donors were HCMV-seropositive; one was seronegative. Notes on the study in general: Top CD8+ clonotypes included the dominant CD3+CD56+NKG2C+ clonotypes in 5 or 6 donors.

The CDR3 has 13 residues. From germline, CDR1 is SQVTM and CDR2 ANQGSEA. Generation of TCR beta cDNA was performed by 5'RACE template switching incorporating UMIs. TCRdb derives one entry per CDR3 protein from the 5' RACE reads, leaving out DNA. Here the sample table reports roughly 110,000 distinct CDR3 sequences. About this clonotype: Its target is not known.

The specimen sequenced was blood T cells: a sorted CD56 or NKG2C T cell subset, CD4+ or CD8+ T cells, or bulk PBMC T cells (not recorded which). The clonotype originates from a woman between 18 and 70 years old in good health. V and J are TRBV29-1 and TRBJ2-2. This CDR3 reads CSVGSSNTGELFF.